The clone carrying this TCR beta chain was detected a few times. Its antigen remains unidentified. Germline V gives CDR1 MNHEY, CDR2 SMNVEV (reference sequence). Trimming took off 2 bases at V and 6 bases at J, with 11 bases between the two ends. CDR3 length: 15 amino acids. The protocol was immunoSEQ multiplex PCR, while the TCRdb copy is restricted to in-frame clones and leaves out a portion. The data show approximately 140,000 clones, roughly 89% seen once. This sample stems from a study of T cell responses to AZD1222 COVID-19 vaccine. Study-level results: Spike-wide coverage was observed for vaccine-associated CD4 TCRs, with dominant responses at 160-218 and 743-854. Unmutated regions of variants are reportedly targeted by nearly half of spike-specific TCRs. Receipt of two AZD1222 doses was followed by a rise in Spike-specific TCR breadth and depth. Clonal diversity may have been underestimated, and the donors were mostly white British, with more females than males.

V and J are TRBV27 and TRBJ1-6; perhaps TRBD1 as D (6 bases). The sequencing here drew on peripheral blood, taken on day 0 of AZD1222 vaccination. The clonotype originates from an adult in good health. The DNA of the CDR3 is TGTGCCAGCAGTTTAGGTGCAGGGGCTAATTCACCCCTCCACTTT. This gives the protein CASSLGAGANSPLHF.